This T cell receptor beta chain was sequenced in a study of control samples from healthy donors and cancer patients. TCRdb's table, derived via immunoSEQ multiplex PCR, lists solely in-frame clones and lacks some. The sample has 150,000 to 200,000 clones, roughly nine tenths seen once. V was pared by 5 bases and J by 7 bases, with 5 bases of the junction left unmatched. Germline CDR1 is MNHEY and CDR2 is SMNVEV (reference sequence). This CDR3 is 13 amino acids long. This TCR came from a man aged 30 to 39 in good health. Specimen: blood. The chain carries TRBV27 and TRBJ1-2, with 9 nucleotides matching TRBD1. The DNA of the CDR3 is TGTGCCAGCAGTCTCGGACAGGGGACTGGCTACACCTTC. Its translation is CASSLGQGTGYTF.